The TCR beta chain under discussion was sequenced for a study of blood T cell repertoires in COVID-19. About the study: Collection of acute and convalescent COVID-19 samples took place in the United States, Italy and Spain. T cells, B-cell-depleted T cells, or PBMCs supplied cDNA or gDNA.

The length of the CDR3 is 12 residues. The germline V gene has CDR1 SGHTA and CDR2 FQGNSA. V was shortened by 3 bases and J by 5 bases, with 5 bases between the two germline ends. Methods used by the authors: Reference gene primer amplification gave estimated nucleated cell counts. The method was immunoSEQ multiplex PCR; TCRdb's version includes in-frame clones alone and lacks a portion of them. V, J and clone size derive from that table, while D and trimming were established from the DNA sequence. The sample records fewer than 50,000 clones, 82% being singletons. Sequencing was performed on peripheral blood. The sequence came from a human donor in a cohort sampled during active COVID-19. The chain couples TRBV7-2 to TRBJ1-5; D remains ambiguous. The CDR3 spells CASSFIDQPQHF. The CDR3 DNA is TGTGCCAGCAGCTTTATTGATCAGCCCCAGCATTTT.